This T cell receptor (beta chain) was profiled in a study of OX40 agonist ivuxolimab in advanced cancers. Concerning the study at large: Ivuxolimab, which targeted the costimulatory receptor OX40 (CD134), was an agonistic, fully human IgG2 monoclonal antibody. Of the 50 to 55 dose-escalation patients, hepatocellular carcinoma was present in 19, melanoma in around 15, renal cell carcinoma in 9 and head and neck cancer in 9. The paper describes the monotherapy dose-escalation part (N of about 47 patients) of the phase I trial of ivuxolimab. Partial responses occurred in three dose-escalation patients, of whom one had hepatocellular carcinoma and two had cutaneous melanoma. Intravenous ivuxolimab was administered to patients every 2 weeks at six dose levels: 0.01, 0.1, 0.3, 1.5, 3 and 10 mg/kg. The purpose of peripheral TCRbeta sequencing was to test whether ivuxolimab changed TCR sequence diversity and led to clonal T-cell expansion. The dose-escalation cohort was 80% to 90% male with a mean age of approximately 59 years, ranging from 23 to 79. Patients were allowed to have had prior anti-PD-1, anti-PD-L1 or anti-CTLA-4 therapy, and more than 35% of the dose-escalation patients had been treated with checkpoint inhibitors.

A remark on this clone: The specificity of this receptor is unknown. No much larger clonotype is one base removed from it; base qualities were not supplied.

CDR1 and CDR2, looked up from the germline V gene (reference sequence), are SEHNR and FQNEAQ. The CDR3 has 14 amino acids, counting the end cysteine and phenylalanine. Here the CDR3 DNA is all that survives: 42 bases in frame from base 1. V loses 1 base at its end and J loses 3 bases; junction bases beyond the gene matches: 3. Paper-wide results and their limitations: In the 0.1-3.0 mg/kg groups, partial responders had among the lowest normalized peripheral clonal expansion, particularly in CD8+ T cells. Low levels of normalized T-cell clonal expansion were also shown by some nonresponding patients. After ivuxolimab, CD8+ T cells had more expanded clones than CD4+ T cells on average. At doses of 0.1 to 3.0 mg/kg, clonal expansion of both CD4+ and CD8+ blood T cells was observed from baseline to week 6. The antigen specificity of the peripheral T cells that underwent clonal expansion was not determined.

Patients with a history of autoimmune disease or receiving systemic immunosuppression were excluded from the trial. In every dose cohort, peripheral blood was drawn for TCR sequencing at baseline, cycle 4 day 1, and cycle 7 day 1. The samples were taken from a phase I, first-in-human, multicenter, open-label dose-escalation trial of ivuxolimab. Adults with locally advanced or metastatic melanoma, renal cell, hepatocellular, or head and neck squamous cell carcinoma were enrolled in the trial. Before TCR sequencing, CD4+ T cells and CD8+ T cells from peripheral blood were sorted into separate populations. Genomic DNA was isolated from the sorted cells so that the TCRbeta CDR3 region could be sequenced. TCRbeta CDR3 regions were sequenced using the immunoSEQ Assay. Not all clones reach the TCRdb copy of this immuneACCESS table, which keeps in-frame sequences only. Checked studies attribute under half of the gap to unresolved V genes and leave the rest unexplained. A total of roughly 48,000 clones appear in this sample, more than 85% of them only once. 30% to 35% of the sample comes from the top ten.

This sequence originates from an adult with an advanced solid tumor such as melanoma, head and neck, liver or kidney cancer. Specimen: CD4+ or CD8+ T cells sorted from blood, collected in a trial of the OX40 agonist ivuxolimab. The rearrangement combines TRBV7-9 with TRBJ2-7; 7 bases in the middle match TRBD2. The nucleotides read TGTGCCAGCAGCTTAGTTGCTAGCGGCTACGAGCAGTACTTC. Its protein product is CASSLVASGYEQYF.